This T cell receptor (beta chain) was sequenced during a study of blood T cell repertoires in COVID-19. CDR1 is LGHDT, CDR2 YNNKEL, per germline (reference sequence). V was cut by 0 bases and J by 5 bases, with 11 bases left in between. The CDR3 has 14 residues. Only in-frame clones appear in the TCRdb table, and some are missing; sequencing was by immunoSEQ multiplex PCR. The sample carries 200,000 or so clones, 84% recorded once. The chain links TRBV3-1 (or the pseudogene TRBV3-2) to TRBJ2-7; D unresolved. Sequenced: peripheral blood. The receptor comes from a woman in her 30s who had recovered from COVID-19. Written as DNA, the CDR3 is TGTGCCAGCAGCCAAGACCCCAGGTTTGACGAGCAGTACTTC. As protein: CASSQDPRFDEQYF.